This TCR beta chain derives from a study of control samples from healthy donors and cancer patients. Trimming shortened V by 5 bases and J by 4 bases, and 11 bases separated the two germline ends. The CDR3 totals 14 residues. Germline CDR1 and CDR2: SGHVS and FQNEAQ. Profiled with immunoSEQ multiplex PCR; TCRdb holds only in-frame clones, not every one. This sample has approximately 90,000 clones; about four fifths occur once, and the top ten carry about 35%. The sequenced sample consisted of PBMCs. The source is a man between 65 and 79 years old with lung cancer. V gene TRBV7-8 combines with J gene TRBJ2-2, with a possible D match to TRBD2 (5 bases). The CDR3, as DNA: TGTGCCAGCAGCACGACTGGGAGCACCGGGGAGCTGTTTTTT. It codes for CASSTTGSTGELFF.